This TCR beta chain stems from a study of T-cell reconstitution after alpha-beta-depleted transplantation in children. Whole-study findings and limits: Diversity of TCRbeta at day 60 was high in some patients, arising from surviving recipient T cells and thymic progenitors. The origin of alpha-beta T cells about two months after transplant was reportedly several hundred expanded graft clones.

This clonotype was found many times. As yet, its antigen is unknown. As it was prepared, the TCRbeta library received unique molecular identifiers. One entry per CDR3 protein, called by TCRdb with MiXCR from the PCR reads. The sample has hundreds of thousands of distinct CDR3 sequences, less than 15% seen once. The CDR3 totals 17 residues. Losses at the gene ends were 4 bases for V and 0 bases for J; bases not matched to a gene: 6. Looked up from germline, CDR1 is SEHNR and CDR2 is FQNEAQ (reference sequence). The rearrangement links TRBV7-9 to TRBJ2-1, with 10 bases lining up with TRBD2. This TCR came from a girl aged 2 to 9 with congenital amegakaryocytic thrombocytopenia, due to receive a stem cell transplant. The sequencing used PBMCs, collected before TCRalphabeta/CD19-depleted stem cell transplant. The CDR3 DNA reads as TGTGCCAGCAGCTCCTCGACTAGCGGGCGCTCCTACAATGAGCAGTTCTTC. Translation gives CASSSSTSGRSYNEQFF.